This T cell receptor beta chain was identified in a study of cytomegalovirus exposure and HLA in healthy donors (dated by TCRdb to about 2017). Broadly, across the study: According to a later analysis, the roughly 120 validation repertoires were produced on the same platform as the approximately 610 repertoires of the first cohort. The study aimed to test whether cataloging public T cell receptors could reveal signatures of past pathogen exposure. Besides the first cohort of 666 subjects, a separate validation cohort made up of over a hundred different subjects was used. The study combined high-throughput TCR immunosequencing, statistical association of individual TCRs with disease status, and machine learning to predict cytomegalovirus infection status.

Based on the germline V gene, the CDR1 and CDR2 sequences are KGHSH and LQKENI. The CDR3 starts with the cysteine, ends with the phenylalanine, and has 13 residues. Here the CDR3 DNA is all that survives: 39 bases in frame from base 1. Deletion took 3 bases off V and 5 bases off J, with a span of 10 bases between the germline ends. Concerning this clone: Which antigen it targets is not known. The input lacks base qualities; no much larger clone sits a single base away.

Donors formed part of the validation cohort, which comprised 120 or so subjects and was distinct from the first cohort of some 700 subjects. The method was the immunoSEQ multiplex PCR assay. The published analysis was carried out like this. A statistical classification framework was developed to diagnose cytomegalovirus status using the catalog of TCR beta chain sequences. TCRdb took over this immuneACCESS table, retaining in-frame rearrangements with V and J assigned. Such tables are incomplete; in checked studies, under half of the missing clones stem from an unresolved V gene, and the remainder is unexplained. V and J calls and clone size are copied from that table; D and trimming were computed from the DNA. In this sample the table shows about 54,000 clones, over 85% of which occur a single time. Approximately 8.4% of the sample lies in the top ten. On the study overall, not on this receptor specifically: The authors suggested that the approach could potentially be generalized to other disease states and immunological phenotypes. Most TCR sequences were seen in very few donors, while some public TCRs were found in many individuals. Three of the identified cytomegalovirus-associated TCR beta chains were confirmed in vitro to be specific for cytomegalovirus antigens. In both the original and validation cohorts, the classifier was reported to diagnose cytomegalovirus status with high specificity and sensitivity. A total of 150 or so TCR beta chains were listed by the study as associated with cytomegalovirus. All 120 or so repertoires were used to score co-occurrence in the validation cohort in a later analysis, because that analysis had no HLA typing for the cohort. In a later analysis, TCRs clustered in the first cohort were found to also tend to co-occur in the roughly 120 validation repertoires, with 85% to 95% of cluster scores above 0.

Sequenced sample: PBMCs. This sequence uses TRBV18 and TRBJ1-1, with TRBD1 tentatively as D gene (6 bases match). The TCR was taken from a woman under 30 in good health and CMV-seropositive. Read as DNA, the sequence is TGTGCCAGCTCACCCTCAGGGGTGACTGAAGCTTTCTTT. Its translation is CASSPSGVTEAFF. Supplemented by the reference TRBV18 and TRBJ1-1 proteins around the CDR3, the complete variable domain is NAGVMQNPRHLVRRRGQEARLRCSPMKGHSHVYWYRQLPEEGLKFMVYLQKENIIDESGMPKERFSAEFPKEGPSILRIQQVVRGDSAAYFCASSPSGVTEAFFGQGTRLTVV.